A single sample is the source of the 22 T cell receptor beta chains below, sequenced in a study of regulatory T cells in long-lasting Graves disease. Building the TCR beta libraries relied on iRepertoire HTBI primers, and CDR3 regions underwent Arm-PCR. In TCRdb, the multiplex PCR reads were re-called with MiXCR into one record per CDR3 protein. The table includes about 200,000 distinct CDR3 sequences, about 19% detected once. Sample time point: newly diagnosed GD, antithyroid drugs for less than 3 months. TCR sequences were obtained from RNA taken from PBMCs. These data also formed part of another study, on T cells in Graves' hyperthyroidism and ophthalmopathy.

The sample here was peripheral blood mononuclear cells (PBMCs), taken at new diagnosis, from a patient treated with antithyroid drugs. The receptors derive from a woman aged 25 to 39 with Graves disease.

The sample holds many counts of this clonotype. This chain joins TRBV7-3 and TRBJ1-1; D perhaps matches TRBD1 (5 bases). Germline values: CDR1 SGHTA, CDR2 FQGTGA. V lost 0 bases and J lost 4, with 15 bases in between. The CDR3 covers 16 residues. For the CDR3, the DNA is TGTGCCAGCAGCTTAACGTCGGGGGGGGAGGCCACTGAAGCTTTCTTT. Amino acids: CASSLTSGGEATEAFF.

The sample holds many counts of this clonotype. This chain uses TRBV30 with TRBJ1-5; 11 nucleotides agree with TRBD1. CDR3 length: 15 amino acids. Germline V lookup: CDR1 GTSNPN, CDR2 SVGIG (reference sequence). The V segment lost 2 bases and the J segment 4 bases; nucleotides outside the gene matches: 4. CDR3 residues: CAWSSGTGGNQPQHF. CDR3 sequence (DNA): TGTGCCTGGAGTTCCGGGACAGGGGGGAATCAGCCCCAGCATTTT.

With regard to this clonotype: A much larger clone differs from this one at a single base, so this may be a read error. The chain employs TRBV7-2 and TRBJ2-7; TRBD1 matches 9 bases. The CDR3 spans 15 residues. Per the germline V gene, CDR1 is SGHTA and CDR2 is FQGNSA. The V and J ends lost 4 bases and 0 bases, in that order; junction bases with no gene match: 4. The CDR3 DNA reads as TGTGCCAGCAGCTACGTACAGGGGGCCTCCTACGAGCAGTACTTC. Protein: CASSYVQGASYEQYF.

This clonotype was recorded many times. V gene TRBV20-1 combines with J gene TRBJ2-7; 9 nucleotides align to TRBD2. Germline values: CDR1 DFQATT, CDR2 SNEGSKA (reference sequence). Trimming cost V 1 base and J 2 bases; bases outside gene matches: 6. The CDR3 is made up of 15 amino acids. CDR3 residues: CSARVRVAGAYEQYF. The DNA for the CDR3 is TGCAGTGCTAGAGTACGCGTAGCGGGAGCCTACGAGCAGTACTTC.

Regarding this clonotype: A single base separates this from a much larger clone, so it may be a read error. The J gene is TRBJ2-3, the V gene TRBV5-8; a possible D gene is TRBD1 (6 bases). The CDR3 is 13 amino acids. Per the germline V gene, CDR1 is SGHTS and CDR2 is YDEGEE. The chain's CDR3 is CAGSLEQGNTQYF. The CDR3, as DNA: TGTGCCGGCAGCTTGGAACAGGGTAATACGCAGTATTTT. Looking up the rest from reference TRBV5-8 and TRBJ2-3 gives the full variable domain: EAGVTQSPTHLIKTRGQQATLRCSPISGHTSVYWYQQALGLGLQFLLWYDEGEERNRGNFPPRFSGRQFPNYSSELNVNALELEDSALYLCAGSLEQGNTQYFGPGTRLTVL.

The chain uses TRBV6-1 and TRBJ1-1, with 7 bases fitting TRBD1. The CDR3 is 12 amino acids. CDR1 MNHNS and CDR2 SASEGT come from the germline V gene. After removal of 5 bases from V and 11 bases from J, the junction contained 8 bases not matched to a gene. CDR3 bases: TGTGCCAGCAGTCCACGACAGGGAGTGGCTTTCTTT. Translated, it gives CASSPRQGVAFF.

Note on this clonotype: This could be a read error, since a much larger clone is one nucleotide away. The CDR3 DNA reads as TGTGCCAGCAGCCCGTACACAAAGAACACCGGGGAGCTGTTTTTT. Its protein is CASSPYTKNTGELFF. The chain carries TRBV3-1 and TRBJ2-2; D not certain. From germline, CDR1 is LGHDT and CDR2 YNNKEL (reference sequence). The CDR3 covers 15 residues. Trimming left V 4 bases short and J 1 base short, with 10 bases between.

The chain links TRBV6-2 or TRBV6-3 to TRBJ1-5, with D perhaps matching TRBD1 (5 bases). This CDR3 region has 15 residues. Germline V gene data show CDR1 as MNHEY and CDR2 as SVGEGT. V shed 7 bases and J shed 7 bases, with 20 bases lying between them. Here the CDR3 DNA reads TGTGCCAGCAAGGATCGGACGGGGGTACGGCAGCCCCAGCATTTT. Its translation is CASKDRTGVRQPQHF.

This clonotype occurred many times. The V and J genes are TRBV4-1 and TRBJ1-6; 8 bases map to TRBD1. After removal of 0 bases from V and 5 bases from J, the junction contained 6 bases not matched to a gene. The CDR3 sequence is 17 residues long. CDR1 is MGHRA and CDR2 is YSYEKL in the germline V gene. The DNA for the CDR3 is TGCGCCAGCAGCCAAGACCTGACAGGGGCTAATAATTCACCCCTCCACTTT. Translation gives CASSQDLTGANNSPLHF.

This clonotype was seen repeatedly, ten times or more. The rearrangement links TRBV12-3 or TRBV12-4 to TRBJ1-2, with D maybe TRBD1 (5 bases). The CDR3 totals 14 residues. V shed 7 bases and J shed 6 bases, with 18 bases lying between them. The CDR3 sequence is CASTPVRDYNGYTF. CDR3 bases: TGTGCCAGCACCCCGGTCCGGGACTACAATGGCTACACCTTC.

This clonotype was recorded many times. The chain uses TRBV20-1 and TRBJ2-5, with TRBD2 identical over 9 bases. The CDR3 has 15 amino acids. CDR1 is DFQATT, CDR2 SNEGSKA, per germline (reference sequence). The ends lost 5 bases at V and 1 base at J; junction bases unmatched: 8. The CDR3 protein is CSARLAESFQETQYF. The CDR3 DNA sequence: TGCAGTGCTCGACTAGCGGAGTCCTTCCAAGAGACCCAGTACTTC.

This clonotype was seen many times. The V call is TRBV15, the J call TRBJ2-7; 9 nucleotides align to TRBD2. CDR3 length: 17 amino acids. The ends lost 0 bases at V and 1 base at J; junction bases unmatched: 7. The germline CDR1 and CDR2 sequences are LNHNV and YYDKDF (reference sequence). CDR3 bases: TGTGCCACCAGCAGAGATCGGGGGACTAGCTCATCCTACGAGCAGTACTTC. Protein product: CATSRDRGTSSSYEQYF. Full variable domain (outside the CDR3, taken from reference TRBV15 and TRBJ2-7): DAMVIQNPRYQVTQFGKPVTLSCSQTLNHNVMYWYQQKSSQAPKLLFHYYDKDFNNEADTPDNFQSRRPNTSFCFLDIRSPGLGDTAMYLCATSRDRGTSSSYEQYFGPGTRLTVT.

This sequence joins TRBV20-1 and TRBJ2-3; D unclear. Trimming shortened V by 6 bases and J by 0 bases, and 7 bases separated the two germline ends. Germline CDR1 DFQATT, CDR2 SNEGSKA (reference sequence). This CDR3 has 12 amino acids. The CDR3 DNA is TGCAGTGCGGTCACTAGCACAGATACGCAGTATTTT. Translating it yields CSAVTSTDTQYF.

This clonotype was counted once. The DNA is omitted, as the CDR3 cannot be located on it reliably, and the CDR3 follows TCRdb's listing. The CDR3: CASTPPSGLTPGSCFF. The genes are TRBV7-2 and TRBJ2-2; TRBD1, the table's D call, was not compared with the DNA. The CDR3 length equals 16 residues, ends included. Germline lookup yields CDR1 SGHTA and CDR2 FQGNSA.

In its sample, this clonotype was seen many times. The chain carries TRBV3-1 and TRBJ1-1, with D perhaps matching TRBD1 (5 bases). Trimming stripped 2 bases from V and 1 base from J, with 11 bases between. The germline gives CDR1 LGHDT, CDR2 YNNKEL (reference sequence). There are 15 residues in the CDR3. This chain's CDR3 is CASSQSTGRNTEAFF. The CDR3 region has the DNA TGTGCCAGCAGCCAATCAACAGGTAGGAACACTGAAGCTTTCTTT. Full variable domain (outside the CDR3, taken from reference TRBV3-1 and TRBJ1-1): DTAVSQTPKYLVTQMGNDKSIKCEQNLGHDTMYWYKQDSKKFLKIMFSYNNKELIINETVPNRFSPKSPDKAHLNLHINSLELGDSAVYFCASSQSTGRNTEAFFGQGTRLTVV.

This clonotype was counted only a few times. This chain connects TRBV4-1 to TRBJ2-1; TRBD1 agrees at 9 bases. The ends lost 8 bases at V and 6 bases at J; junction bases unmatched: 8. Germline-derived CDR1 and CDR2 are MGHRA and YSYEKL. There are 14 residues in the CDR3. The CDR3 bases are TGCGCCAGCGGACGGGACAGGGTCGTCAATGAGCAGTTCTTC. Residues: CASGRDRVVNEQFF.

The chain couples TRBV30 to TRBJ2-1; D perhaps matches TRBD1 (5 bases). The V end was cut by 3 bases, the J end by 5 bases, with 17 bases between. Germline V gene sequence: CDR1 GTSNPN, CDR2 SVGIG (reference sequence). The CDR3 has 15 residues. The CDR3 here is CAWSPQGAGNNEQFF. CDR3 bases: TGTGCCTGGAGCCCCCAGGGCGCCGGTAACAATGAGCAGTTCTTC. Combining the CDR3 with reference TRBV30 and TRBJ2-1 gives the whole variable domain SQTIHQWPATLVQPVGSPLSLECTVEGTSNPNLYWYRQAAGRGLQLLFYSVGIGQISSEVPQNLSASRPQDRQFILSSKKLLLSDSGFYLCAWSPQGAGNNEQFFGPGTRLTVL.

Regarding this clonotype: A much larger clone lies one base from this, so it may be a read error. The rearrangement links TRBV4-1 to TRBJ2-7, with D unclear. The CDR3 length is 12 residues. Germline V gene lookup returns CDR1 MGHRA and CDR2 YSYEKL. The CDR3 DNA follows: TGCGCCAGCCGCCAAGACCCCTACGAGCAGTACTTC. Encoded protein: CASRQDPYEQYF.

At least ten counts were recorded for this clonotype. The chain carries TRBV6-1 and TRBJ1-2; 7 nucleotides match TRBD1. Trimming cost V 6 bases and J 7 bases; bases outside gene matches: 5. This CDR3 comprises 12 residues. Germline V CDR1 and CDR2: MNHNS, SASEGT. The CDR3 region is CASRQGIIGYTF. For the CDR3, the DNA is TGTGCCAGCAGACAGGGGATAATTGGCTACACCTTC.

This clonotype came up many times. The rearrangement links TRBV2 to TRBJ1-2, with 8 bases that match TRBD1. Germline lookup yields CDR1 SNHLY and CDR2 FYNNEI. This CDR3 has 13 amino acids. V lost 6 bases, J lost 8 bases, and 8 bases stayed unmatched. CDR3 DNA sequence: TGTGCCAGCAGCCCGACAGGGGTGCAAGGCTACACCTTC. Translating gives CASSPTGVQGYTF.

This clonotype was seen a few times. The genes are TRBV5-8 and TRBJ1-1, with a weak D call TRBD1 (5 bases). Germline CDR1 SGHTS, CDR2 YDEGEE. The CDR3 runs 13 residues. Between the trimmed V and J ends, which lost 2 bases and 12 bases, there was a span of 17 bases. CDR3 region: CASSFSGRGGPFF. In nucleotides, the CDR3 is TGTGCCAGCAGCTTTTCGGGAAGGGGAGGTCCTTTCTTT.

This clonotype was observed many times. V gene TRBV28 combines with J gene TRBJ2-5; D unresolved. This CDR3 comprises 14 residues. V lost 6 bases and J 5 bases, leaving 16 bases between the germline ends. The germline gives CDR1 MDHEN, CDR2 SYDVKM. CDR3 nucleotides: TGTGCCAGCAGCCTCCGGGCCCAGAGGGAGACCCAGTACTTC. Protein product: CASSLRAQRETQYF.